What follows are 9 T cell receptor beta chains derived from one specimen sequenced in a study of T-cell reconstitution after alpha-beta-depleted transplantation in children. As it was prepared, the TCRbeta library received unique molecular identifiers. TCRdb used MiXCR to reprocess the PCR reads, holding one entry per CDR3 protein. The sample holds a few hundred thousand distinct CDR3 sequences, 27% seen once. The sequencing used PBMCs, collected before TCRalphabeta/CD19-depleted stem cell transplant. All receptors derive from a boy younger than two with Wiskott-Aldrich syndrome, due to receive a stem cell transplant.

The rearrangement links TRBV18 to TRBJ2-5; no definite D call. V was trimmed by 0 bases and J by 4 bases, leaving 6 bases between them. This CDR3 region has 13 residues. Germline CDR1 is KGHSH and CDR2 is LQKENI. CDR3 loop: CASSPPDGETQYF. The CDR3 nucleotides read TGTGCCAGCTCACCACCAGATGGAGAGACCCAGTACTTC. Full variable domain (missing parts from reference TRBV18 and TRBJ2-5): NAGVMQNPRHLVRRRGQEARLRCSPMKGHSHVYWYRQLPEEGLKFMVYLQKENIIDESGMPKERFSAEFPKEGPSILRIQQVVRGDSAAYFCASSPPDGETQYFGPGTRLLVL.

The CDR3 DNA reads TGTGCCAGCAGCTTATTCTGGGAACGCGGGTACCGCCAAGAGACCCAGTACTTC. Translation: CASSLFWERGYRQETQYF. The rearrangement joins TRBV11-2 to TRBJ2-5; weak D call: TRBD2 (5 bases). The CDR3 totals 18 residues. Germline V CDR1 and CDR2: SGHAT, FQNNGV. Trimming stripped 2 bases from V and 1 base from J, with 20 bases between.

The rearrangement joins TRBV12-3 or TRBV12-4 to TRBJ2-1; D is possibly TRBD1 (6 bases). Trimming took off 6 bases at V and 6 bases at J, with 12 bases between the two ends. CDR3 length: 13 amino acids. CDR3 nucleotides: TGTGCCAGCAGAAGACAGGTTGCCAATGAGCAGTTCTTC. Protein sequence: CASRRQVANEQFF.

CDR3: CASSAPGTGLGGYTF. CDR3 DNA: TGTGCCAGCAGTGCGCCCGGGACAGGGCTTGGGGGCTACACCTTC. The chain uses TRBV28 and TRBJ1-2, with 9 bases identical to TRBD1. Unmatched junction bases numbered 12, after V lost 5 bases and J lost 8 bases. CDR1 and CDR2 (germline): MDHEN, SYDVKM. This CDR3 has 15 amino acids.

V gene TRBV20-1 combines with J gene TRBJ2-1; 10 bases are shared with TRBD2. The germline V gene has CDR1 DFQATT and CDR2 SNEGSKA (reference sequence). V shed 3 bases and J 6 bases; nucleotides not matched to a gene: 5. This CDR3 has 14 residues. In DNA form, the CDR3 reads TGCAGTGCTAGTTGGCTAGCGGGAGTCAATGAGCAGTTCTTC. This codes for CSASWLAGVNEQFF.

The V and J genes are TRBV18 and TRBJ1-1; TRBD1 agrees at 7 bases. Germline CDR1 is KGHSH and CDR2 is LQKENI. The V gene end was trimmed by 3 bases and the J gene end by 1 base; junction bases not matched to a gene: 8. This CDR3 contains 16 residues. CDR3 region: CASSPLSDRRNTEAFF. CDR3 bases: TGTGCCAGCTCACCCCTTTCGGACAGGCGGAACACTGAAGCTTTCTTT.

A word on this clonotype: One end of the junction varies from germline; a read error may be responsible. The rearrangement links TRBV5-1 to TRBJ2-5; D perhaps matches TRBD1 (6 bases). The CDR3 contains 12 residues. The germline gives CDR1 SGHRS, CDR2 YFSETQ. CDR3 region: CASSSRGETQHF. The CDR3 bases are TGCGCCAGCAGCTCCAGGGGAGAGACCCAGCACTTC.

This clonotype was observed a handful of times. The V and J genes are TRBV10-3 and TRBJ2-1; D unclear. V dropped 4 bases and J dropped 9 bases, with 7 bases sitting between them. This CDR3 spans 11 amino acids. Germline CDR1 and CDR2: ENHRY and SYGVKD. CDR3 sequence: CAISGGIEQFF. In DNA, the CDR3 is TGTGCCATCAGTGGTGGGATTGAGCAGTTCTTC.

The chain carries TRBV5-1 and TRBJ2-7, with 7 bases that match TRBD1. The CDR3 runs 16 residues. The germline V gene has CDR1 SGHRS and CDR2 YFSETQ. Trimming at V came to 2 bases and at J to 2 bases, leaving 10 bases not matched to a gene. CDR3 region: CASSLLPGQKAYEQYF. The CDR3 DNA sequence: TGCGCCAGCAGCTTATTACCGGGACAGAAAGCCTACGAGCAGTACTTC.